This is a list of T cell receptor beta chains from one sample in a study of CD8 T cells in Susac syndrome. Each CDR3 protein gets one entry after TCRdb re-called the immunoSEQ multiplex PCR reads with MiXCR. This repertoire shows some 200,000 distinct CDR3 sequences, roughly 96% found once; its top ten account for 0.075% to 0.095%. The sample taken for sequencing was CD4+ T cells from PBMCs. The receptor set was obtained from a human donor with multiple sclerosis. CDR3s leave out the opening cysteine and the closing phenylalanine or tryptophan.

V gene	J gene	CDR3 protein
TRBV2	TRBJ1-5	ASSWVNSNQPQH
TRBV11-1	TRBJ1-2	ASSTLTGANYGYT
TRBV30	TRBJ2-4	AWKRVDKNIQY
TRBV9	TRBJ2-1	ASSVSYSAEQF
TRBV2	TRBJ2-1	ATGDYKDEQF
TRBV30	TRBJ1-2	AWTGRRLANYGYT
TRBV5-6	TRBJ1-6	ASSPTGGGARSPLH
TRBV2	TRBJ2-3	ASRPDRGNRDTQY
TRBV5-1	TRBJ1-6	ASSLSGGYNSPLH
TRBV20-1	TRBJ2-5	SADLPGGTNQETQY
TRBV20-1	TRBJ2-1	SARDHGTGDRNNEQF
TRBV30	TRBJ1-5	AAQDRGSQPQH
TRBV3-1	TRBJ1-4	ASSQRLNEKLF
TRBV18	TRBJ2-1	ASSPGGASRGEQF
TRBV20-1	TRBJ1-5	SGKVGGPGNQPQH
TRBV12-3/TRBV12-4	TRBJ2-2	ASATTGELF
TRBV27	TRBJ1-1	ASSMKQGYTEAF
TRBV3-1	TRBJ1-1	ASSRKGVEAF
TRBV20-1	TRBJ1-3	SARTGNTIY
TRBV6-6	TRBJ1-2	ASSHRVYGYT
TRBV5-1	TRBJ2-1	ASSLSGQPYNEQF
TRBV27	TRBJ2-3	ASRGTGLAEWASTDTQY